This passage covers 21 T cell receptor beta chains from one sample sequenced in a study of blood T cell repertoires in COVID-19. Produced via immunoSEQ multiplex PCR; TCRdb's table is partial and in-frame only. The sample shows about 120,000 clones, around 79% of them seen only once. Material for sequencing was peripheral blood. These receptors were collected from a man aged 65 to 79 with acute or convalescent COVID-19.

This clone has a handful of counts. The genes are TRBV7-9 and TRBJ2-3; 9 bases align to TRBD1. J was trimmed by 3 bases and V by 3 bases; bases with no gene match: 4. The CDR3 contains 15 residues. CDR1 SEHNR and CDR2 FQNEAQ come from the germline V gene (reference sequence). The CDR3 is CASSFGTGSTDTQYF. CDR3 coding DNA: TGTGCCAGCAGCTTTGGGACAGGGAGTACAGATACGCAGTATTTT. Complete variable domain (other parts from reference TRBV7-9 and TRBJ2-3): DTGVSQNPRHKITKRGQNVTFRCDPISEHNRLYWYRQTLGQGPEFLTYFQNEAQLEKSRLLSDRFSAERPKGSFSTLEIQRTEQGDSAMYLCASSFGTGSTDTQYFGPGTRLTVL.

The chain uses TRBV27 and TRBJ2-7; 12 bases map to TRBD2. J lost 5 bases, V lost 4 bases, and 6 bases had no gene match. Germline CDR1 and CDR2: MNHEY and SMNVEV (reference sequence). The CDR3 spans 15 residues. CDR3 DNA: TGTGCCAGCAGTTCCCCTAGCGGGGGGGCCCACGAGCAGTACTTC. It is translated as CASSSPSGGAHEQYF.

This clone was counted a few times. This chain connects TRBV4-1 to TRBJ2-3, with D possibly being TRBD2 (6 bases). The CDR3 is made up of 17 amino acids. V dropped 0 bases and J dropped 0 bases, with 13 bases sitting between them. Germline V gene sequence: CDR1 MGHRA, CDR2 YSYEKL. CDR3 sequence (DNA): TGCGCCAGCAGCCAAGATGGGGGGACTTCTAGCACAGATACGCAGTATTTT. This sequence encodes CASSQDGGTSSTDTQYF.

The gene calls are TRBV11-2 and TRBJ2-7; tentatively, D is TRBD1 (5 bases). The CDR3 runs to 14 residues. Germline V gene sequence: CDR1 SGHAT, CDR2 FQNNGV. The V end was cut by 2 bases, the J end by 3 bases, with 11 bases between. The CDR3 DNA reads TGTGCCAGCAGCTTATCTTCAGGGTACTACGAGCAGTACTTC. It is translated as CASSLSSGYYEQYF.

The V gene is TRBV25-1, the J gene TRBJ2-7, with D possibly matching TRBD1 (5 bases). V lost 4 bases and J lost 3, with 10 bases in between. This CDR3 is built from 13 residues. Per germline, CDR1 MGHDK and CDR2 SYGVNS. CDR3 bases: TGTGCCAGCAGTGGGGCAGGGTACTACGAGCAGTACTTC. This translates into CASSGAGYYEQYF.

The chain recombines TRBV6-1 with TRBJ2-1, with D maybe TRBD1 (7 bases). V was clipped by 4 bases and J by 0 bases, with 13 bases between them. The germline gives CDR1 MNHNS, CDR2 SASEGT. The CDR3 consists of 16 residues. The CDR3 DNA reads as TGTGCCAGCAGTGTCGGAGGGGGCCTCTCCTACAATGAGCAGTTCTTC. Protein product: CASSVGGGLSYNEQFF.

The chain couples TRBV19 to TRBJ1-5; 7 bases match TRBD1. The germline V gene encodes CDR1 LNHDA and CDR2 SQIVND (reference sequence). The junction had 13 bases not matched to a gene; V was cut back by 4 bases and J by 4 bases. The CDR3 has 17 residues. CDR3 amino acids: CASSKGGNEFRNQPQHF. CDR3 DNA: TGTGCCAGTAGTAAAGGGGGCAACGAGTTTCGTAATCAGCCCCAGCATTTT.

V and J are TRBV19 and TRBJ1-1; D is unclear. The germline V gene encodes CDR1 LNHDA and CDR2 SQIVND (reference sequence). The V and J ends lost 1 base and 3 bases respectively, with 6 bases between them. CDR3 length: 13 amino acids. CDR3 protein: CASSIGGYTEAFF. DNA for the CDR3: TGTGCCAGTAGTATAGGAGGTTACACTGAAGCTTTCTTT.

V and J are TRBV5-4 and TRBJ1-2; possibly TRBD1 for D (6 bases). Trimming took off 2 bases at V and 7 bases at J, with 15 bases between the two ends. The CDR3 spans 14 residues. Germline assignment: CDR1 SGHNT and CDR2 YYREEE (reference sequence). The CDR3 protein is CASSFLGGALGYTF. In DNA form, the CDR3 reads TGTGCCAGCAGCTTTCTAGGGGGGGCCCTTGGCTACACCTTC.

V usage is TRBV19 and J usage is TRBJ2-4; TRBD2 agrees at 7 bases. The germline V gene has CDR1 LNHDA and CDR2 SQIVND (reference sequence). V shed 5 bases and J 6 bases; nucleotides not matched to a gene: 1. CDR3 size: 12 residues. The CDR3 sequence: CASSGGGNIQYF. CDR3 sequence (DNA): TGTGCCAGTAGTGGCGGGGGAAACATTCAGTACTTC.

The chain combines TRBV19 with TRBJ1-2, with TRBD1 matching 7 bases. V dropped 5 bases and J dropped 4; count of bases not matched to a gene: 16. CDR1 is LNHDA, CDR2 SQIVND, per germline (reference sequence). The CDR3 totals 17 residues. In DNA form, the CDR3 reads TGTGCCAGTAGTCCCATCCCTACAGGGGTAAGAGCCTATGGCTACACCTTC. It yields the protein CASSPIPTGVRAYGYTF.

The J gene is TRBJ1-5, the V gene TRBV21-1; TRBD1, as called in the table, went unchecked against the DNA. TRBV21-1 is recorded as a pseudogene. This CDR3 region has 15 residues. CDR3 DNA: TGTGCCAGCCTACCCGGCGACAGGGTGAGTCAGCCCCAGCATTTT. This codes for CASLPGDRVSQPQHF.

The chain employs TRBV15 and TRBJ2-7; possibly TRBD1 for D (6 bases). The germline V gene encodes CDR1 LNHNV and CDR2 YYDKDF (reference sequence). This CDR3 spans 14 amino acids. The V and J ends lost 0 bases and 2 bases respectively, with 8 bases between them. CDR3 sequence (DNA): TGTGCCACCAGCAGAGACAGGGGAACCTACGAGCAGTACTTC. Protein product: CATSRDRGTYEQYF.

The genes are TRBV5-6 and TRBJ1-2; unclear D gene. The germline CDR1 and CDR2 sequences are SGHDT and YYEEEE. V gave up 0 bases and J gave up 6 bases, with 9 bases separating them. This CDR3 is 13 amino acids long. As DNA, the CDR3 is TGTGCCAGCAGCTTGGGCAGGAACCATGGCTACACCTTC. Translation gives CASSLGRNHGYTF.

In nucleotides, the CDR3 is TGTGCCAGCTCACCAAAAGGGGGCCAGTCCCGCTACGAGCAGTACTTC. This gives the protein CASSPKGGQSRYEQYF. The V gene is TRBV18, the J gene TRBJ2-7; 7 bases are shared with TRBD1. This CDR3 region has 16 residues. Germline CDR1 is KGHSH and CDR2 is LQKENI. V trimming: 2 bases; J trimming: 3 bases; junction bases outside the gene matches: 10.

The chain joins TRBV5-1 to TRBJ2-7; TRBD1 matches 7 bases. CDR1 SGHRS and CDR2 YFSETQ come from the germline V gene. V was clipped by 6 bases and J by 0 bases; unmatched bases: 6. The CDR3 runs 14 residues. DNA for the CDR3: TGCGCCAGCACCACGGACAGGAACTCCTACGAGCAGTACTTC. Encoded protein: CASTTDRNSYEQYF.

The CDR3 spells CASRFWASDTEAFF. The CDR3 DNA reads TGTGCAAGTCGCTTTTGGGCGTCTGACACTGAAGCTTTCTTT. The V and J genes are TRBV12-2 and TRBJ1-1; the table's D call, TRBD1, was not checked against the DNA. TRBV12-2 is a pseudogene. The CDR3 length is 14 residues.

The chain is built from TRBV7-9 and TRBJ1-4, with a weak D call TRBD1 (6 bases). The CDR3 contains 13 residues. V was cut by 1 base and J by 15 bases, with 15 bases left in between. The germline V gene encodes CDR1 SEHNR and CDR2 FQNEAQ (reference sequence). As DNA, the CDR3 is TGTGCCAGCAGCTTAGGGACAGCTCGTAAAGTGTTTTTT. Protein product: CASSLGTARKVFF.

This chain links TRBV18 with TRBJ2-5; D is unclear. V lost 3 bases and J 5 bases, leaving 16 bases between the germline ends. The CDR3 consists of 15 residues. CDR1 is KGHSH and CDR2 is LQKENI in the germline V gene. This CDR3 reads CASSPVGLVGETQYF. In DNA, the CDR3 is TGTGCCAGCTCACCTGTTGGCCTAGTTGGCGAGACCCAGTACTTC.

This clone was recorded a few times. The CDR3 DNA sequence: TGTGCCAGCAGACGTGGACAGGGCACTGAAGCTTTCTTT. Its protein is CASRRGQGTEAFF. This chain uses TRBV3-1 (or the pseudogene TRBV3-2) with TRBJ1-1; 8 bases fit TRBD1. The germline V gene has CDR1 LGHDT and CDR2 YNNKEL (reference sequence). CDR3 size: 13 residues. J gave up 4 bases and V 6 bases, and 4 bases lay outside the gene matches.

This chain joins TRBV7-3 and TRBJ2-5; a weak D match, TRBD2 (5 bases). The CDR3 extends over 15 amino acids. The ends were cut back, 6 bases at V and 0 bases at J, with 14 bases in the middle. Looked up from germline, CDR1 is SGHTA and CDR2 is FQGTGA. The CDR3 bases are TGTGCCAGCAGTTGGGGAGTTGGTAACCAAGAGACCCAGTACTTC. Translating it yields CASSWGVGNQETQYF.